One T cell receptor (beta chain) is described in this entry. This record comes from a study of blood T cell repertoires in COVID-19. In the original analysis: Reference gene primer amplification gave nucleated cell count estimates. Only in-frame clones appear in the TCRdb table, and some are missing; sequencing was by immunoSEQ multiplex PCR. V and J calls and clone size are copied from that table; D and trimming were computed from the DNA. The table lists some 52,000 clones, about 85% of them singletons. The CDR3 runs to 14 residues. The germline V gene encodes CDR1 MDHEN and CDR2 SYDVKM. The J segment lost 4 bases and the V segment lost 6 bases, leaving 7 bases of the junction unmatched.

Specimen: peripheral blood. The V call is TRBV28, the J call TRBJ2-7, with 9 bases that match TRBD1. This receptor was identified in a man aged 45-65 years with acute or convalescent COVID-19. CDR3 nucleotides: TGTGCCAGCAGCCCTGACAGGGGGAGGTACGAGCAGTACTTC. It translates to CASSPDRGRYEQYF. Combining the CDR3 with reference TRBV28 and TRBJ2-7 gives the whole variable domain DVKVTQSSRYLVKRTGEKVFLECVQDMDHENMFWYRQDPGLGLRLIYFSYDVKMKEKGDIPEGYSVSREKKERFSLILESASTNQTSMYLCASSPDRGRYEQYFGPGTRLTVT.